This T cell receptor (beta chain) stems from a study of cytomegalovirus exposure and HLA in healthy donors. Study in general: Membership in the Caucasian-associated ancestry cluster was found for around 85% of approximately 430 genotyped donors. General study results and limits: Being productive about 87% or about 30% of the time was typical of most TCR beta V segments in an earlier analysis. The authors later found TCR association rates varying by HLA locus, with DRB1 most and HLA-C fewest. According to the study, around 150 TCR beta chains were cytomegalovirus-associated.

PCR involved 60 Vbeta and 13 Jbeta primers. Sequencing was performed with immunoSEQ multiplex PCR; in TCRdb, only in-frame clones are kept and a portion is missing. The sample yields fewer than 110,000 clones, over 70% seen once. Concerning this clone itself: As yet, its antigen is unknown.

Germline assignment: CDR1 MDHEN and CDR2 SYDVKM. This CDR3 has 12 amino acids. V and J are TRBV28 and TRBJ2-7; 8 positions agree with TRBD1. The sequence was obtained from a man aged 25 to 40 in good health and CMV-seronegative. Sequencing input: PBMCs. CDR3 region: CAVRDRLYEQYF. CDR3 in DNA: TGTGCTGTCCGGGACAGGCTCTACGAGCAGTACTTC.